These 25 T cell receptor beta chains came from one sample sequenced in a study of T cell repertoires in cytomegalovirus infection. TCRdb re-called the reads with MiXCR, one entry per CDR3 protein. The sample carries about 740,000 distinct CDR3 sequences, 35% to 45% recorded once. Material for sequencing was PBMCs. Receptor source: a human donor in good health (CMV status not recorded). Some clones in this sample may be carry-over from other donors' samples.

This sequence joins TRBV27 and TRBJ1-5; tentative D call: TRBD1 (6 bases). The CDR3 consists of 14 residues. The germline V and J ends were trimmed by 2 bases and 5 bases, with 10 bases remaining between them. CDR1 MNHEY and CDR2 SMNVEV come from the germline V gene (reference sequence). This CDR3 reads CASSLNRDYQPQHF. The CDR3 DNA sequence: TGTGCCAGCAGTTTAAACAGGGATTATCAGCCCCAGCATTTT.

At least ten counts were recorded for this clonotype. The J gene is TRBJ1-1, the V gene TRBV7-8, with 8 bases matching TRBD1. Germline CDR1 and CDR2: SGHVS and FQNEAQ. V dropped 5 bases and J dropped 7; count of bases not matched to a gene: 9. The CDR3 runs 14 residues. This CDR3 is CASSRKTGAFEAFF. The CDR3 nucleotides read TGTGCCAGCAGCCGCAAGACAGGGGCCTTTGAAGCTTTCTTT.

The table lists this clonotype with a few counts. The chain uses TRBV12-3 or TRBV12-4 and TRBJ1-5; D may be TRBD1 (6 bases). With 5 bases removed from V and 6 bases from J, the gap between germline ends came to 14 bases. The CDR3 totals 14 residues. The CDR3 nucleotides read TGTGCCAGCAGTCCCGACAGGTCCGGTCAGCCCCAGCATTTT. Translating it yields CASSPDRSGQPQHF.

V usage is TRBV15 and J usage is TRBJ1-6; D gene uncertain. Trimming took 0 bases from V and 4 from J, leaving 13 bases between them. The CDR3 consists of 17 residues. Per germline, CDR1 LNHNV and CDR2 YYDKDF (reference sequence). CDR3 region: CATSRDQPGKYNSPLHF. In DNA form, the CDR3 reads TGTGCCACCAGCAGAGATCAGCCAGGAAAATATAATTCACCCCTCCACTTT.

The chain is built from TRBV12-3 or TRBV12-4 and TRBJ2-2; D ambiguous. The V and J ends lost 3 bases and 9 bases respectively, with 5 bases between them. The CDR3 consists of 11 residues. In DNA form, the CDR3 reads TGTGCCAGCAGTTTCCCCAGGGAGCTGTTTTTT. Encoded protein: CASSFPRELFF.

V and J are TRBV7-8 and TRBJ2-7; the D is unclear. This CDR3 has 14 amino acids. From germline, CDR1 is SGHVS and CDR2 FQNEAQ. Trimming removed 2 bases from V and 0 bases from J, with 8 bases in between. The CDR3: CASSLIRSSYEQYF. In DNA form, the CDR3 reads TGTGCCAGCAGCTTAATCAGAAGCTCCTACGAGCAGTACTTC.

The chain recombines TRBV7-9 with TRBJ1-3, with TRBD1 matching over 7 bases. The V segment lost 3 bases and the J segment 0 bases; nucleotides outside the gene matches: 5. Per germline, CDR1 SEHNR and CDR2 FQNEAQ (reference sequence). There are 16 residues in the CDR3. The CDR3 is CASSLGGQTSGNTIYF. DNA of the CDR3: TGTGCCAGCAGCTTGGGGGGACAGACCTCTGGAAACACCATATATTTT.

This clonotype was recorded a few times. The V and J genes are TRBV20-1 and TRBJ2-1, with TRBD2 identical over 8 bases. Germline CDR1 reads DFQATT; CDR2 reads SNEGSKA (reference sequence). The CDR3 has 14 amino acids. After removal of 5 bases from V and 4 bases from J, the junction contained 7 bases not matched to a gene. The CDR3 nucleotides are TGCAGTGCTCAGGGGACTAGGTATTACAATGAGCAGTTCTTC. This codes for CSAQGTRYYNEQFF.

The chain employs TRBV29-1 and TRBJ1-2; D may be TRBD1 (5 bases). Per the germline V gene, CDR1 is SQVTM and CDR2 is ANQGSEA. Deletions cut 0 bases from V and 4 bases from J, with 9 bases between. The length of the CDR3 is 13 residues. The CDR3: CSVEDQGGYGYTF. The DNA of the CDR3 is TGCAGCGTTGAAGATCAGGGCGGCTATGGCTACACCTTC.

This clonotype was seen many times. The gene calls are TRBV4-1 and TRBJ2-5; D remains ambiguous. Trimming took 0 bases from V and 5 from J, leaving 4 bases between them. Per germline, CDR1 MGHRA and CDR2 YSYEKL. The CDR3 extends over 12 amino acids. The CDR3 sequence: CASSQEGETQYF. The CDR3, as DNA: TGCGCCAGCAGCCAAGAAGGGGAGACCCAGTACTTC.

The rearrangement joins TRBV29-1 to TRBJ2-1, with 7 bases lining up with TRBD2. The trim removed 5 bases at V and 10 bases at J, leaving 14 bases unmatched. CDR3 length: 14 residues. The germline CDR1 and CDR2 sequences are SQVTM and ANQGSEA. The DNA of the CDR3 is TGCAGCGTTTCCCCGGGACGTCGGGGGGAGGAGCAGTTCTTC. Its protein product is CSVSPGRRGEEQFF.

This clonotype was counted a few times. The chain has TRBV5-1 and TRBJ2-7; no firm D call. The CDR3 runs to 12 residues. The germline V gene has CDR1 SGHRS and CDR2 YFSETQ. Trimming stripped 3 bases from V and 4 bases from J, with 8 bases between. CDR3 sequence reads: CASSSSRYEQYF. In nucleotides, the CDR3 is TGCGCCAGCAGCTCCTCTAGATACGAGCAGTACTTC.

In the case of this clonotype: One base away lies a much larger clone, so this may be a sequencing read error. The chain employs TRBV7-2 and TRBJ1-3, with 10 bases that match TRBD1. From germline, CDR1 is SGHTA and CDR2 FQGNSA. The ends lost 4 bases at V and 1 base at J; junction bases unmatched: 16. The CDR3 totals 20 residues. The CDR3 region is CASSSWRADRGRGSGNTIYF. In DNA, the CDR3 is TGTGCCAGCAGCTCCTGGAGGGCAGACAGGGGGCGAGGTTCTGGAAACACCATATATTTT.

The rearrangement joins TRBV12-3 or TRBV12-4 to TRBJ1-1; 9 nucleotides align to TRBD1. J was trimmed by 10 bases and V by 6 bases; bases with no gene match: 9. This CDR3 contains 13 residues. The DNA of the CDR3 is TGTGCCAGCAGCTTCCGGGACAGGGAGGCAGCTTTCTTT. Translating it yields CASSFRDREAAFF.

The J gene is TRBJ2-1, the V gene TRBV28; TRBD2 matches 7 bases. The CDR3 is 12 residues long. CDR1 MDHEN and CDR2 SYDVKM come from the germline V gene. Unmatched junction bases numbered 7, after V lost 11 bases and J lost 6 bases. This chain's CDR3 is CAAGGRVNEQFF. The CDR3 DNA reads TGTGCCGCGGGCGGGAGAGTCAATGAGCAGTTCTTC.

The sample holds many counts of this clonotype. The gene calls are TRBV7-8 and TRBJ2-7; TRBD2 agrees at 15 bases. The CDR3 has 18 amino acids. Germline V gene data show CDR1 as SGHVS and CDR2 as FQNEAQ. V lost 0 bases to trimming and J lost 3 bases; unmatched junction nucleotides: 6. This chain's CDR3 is CASSLATGLAGGYYEQYF. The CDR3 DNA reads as TGTGCCAGCAGCTTAGCGACGGGACTAGCGGGAGGATACTACGAGCAGTACTTC.

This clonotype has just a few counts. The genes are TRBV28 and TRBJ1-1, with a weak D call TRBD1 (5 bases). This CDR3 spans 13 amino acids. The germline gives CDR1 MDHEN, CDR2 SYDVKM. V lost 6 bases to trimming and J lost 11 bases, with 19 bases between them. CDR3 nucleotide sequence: TGTGCCAGCAGGCTAGGGACGGGTTTAGTTGCTTTCTTT. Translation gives CASRLGTGLVAFF.

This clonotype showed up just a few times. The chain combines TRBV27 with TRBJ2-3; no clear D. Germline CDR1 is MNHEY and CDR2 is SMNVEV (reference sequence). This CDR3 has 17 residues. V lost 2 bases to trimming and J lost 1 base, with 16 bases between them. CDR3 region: CASSLAQLGLGTDTQYF. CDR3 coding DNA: TGTGCCAGCAGTTTAGCCCAGCTAGGGTTAGGCACAGATACGCAGTATTTT.

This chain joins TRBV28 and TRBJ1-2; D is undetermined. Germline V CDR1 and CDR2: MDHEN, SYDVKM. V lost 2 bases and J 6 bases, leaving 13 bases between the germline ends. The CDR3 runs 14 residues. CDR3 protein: CASSLILTLDGYTF. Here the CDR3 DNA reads TGTGCCAGCAGTTTAATACTGACGTTAGATGGCTACACCTTC.

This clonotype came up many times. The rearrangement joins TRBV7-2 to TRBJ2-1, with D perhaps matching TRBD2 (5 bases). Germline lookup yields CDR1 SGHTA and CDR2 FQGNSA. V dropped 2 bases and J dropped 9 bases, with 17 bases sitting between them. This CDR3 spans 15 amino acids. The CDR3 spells CASSLLAGADIEQFF. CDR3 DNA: TGTGCCAGCAGCTTACTTGCGGGCGCGGATATTGAGCAGTTCTTC.

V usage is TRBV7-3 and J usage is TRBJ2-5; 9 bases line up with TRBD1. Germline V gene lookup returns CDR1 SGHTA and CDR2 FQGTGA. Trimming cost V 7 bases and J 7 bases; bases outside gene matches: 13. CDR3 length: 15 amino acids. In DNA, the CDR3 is TGTGCCAGCACTTGGGACAGGGCTGGGATTTGGACCCAGTACTTC. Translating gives CASTWDRAGIWTQYF. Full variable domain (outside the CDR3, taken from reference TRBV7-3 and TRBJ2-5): GAGVSQTPSNKVTEKGKYVELRCDPISGHTALYWYRQSLGQGPEFLIYFQGTGAADDSGLPNDRFFAVRPEGSVSTLKIQRTERGDSAVYLCASTWDRAGIWTQYFGPGTRLLVL.

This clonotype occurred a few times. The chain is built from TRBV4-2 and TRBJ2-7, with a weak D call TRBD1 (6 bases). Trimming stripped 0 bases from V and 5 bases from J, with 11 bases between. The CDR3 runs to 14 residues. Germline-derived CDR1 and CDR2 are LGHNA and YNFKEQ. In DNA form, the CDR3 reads TGTGCCAGCAGCCAAGATGCTGGGGGCGACGAGCAGTACTTC. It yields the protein CASSQDAGGDEQYF.

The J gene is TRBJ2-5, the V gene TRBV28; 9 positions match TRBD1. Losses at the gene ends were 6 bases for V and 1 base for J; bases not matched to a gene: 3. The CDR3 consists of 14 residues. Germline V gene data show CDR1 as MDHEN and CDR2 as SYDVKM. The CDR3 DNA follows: TGTGCCAGCAGGTGGGACAGGGTCCAAGAGACCCAGTACTTC. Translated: CASRWDRVQETQYF.

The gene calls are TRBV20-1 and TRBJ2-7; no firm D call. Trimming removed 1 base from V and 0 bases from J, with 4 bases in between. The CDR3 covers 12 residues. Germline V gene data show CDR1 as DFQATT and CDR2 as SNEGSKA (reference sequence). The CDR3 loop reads CSARVGSYEQYF. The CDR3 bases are TGCAGTGCTAGAGTGGGCTCCTACGAGCAGTACTTC.

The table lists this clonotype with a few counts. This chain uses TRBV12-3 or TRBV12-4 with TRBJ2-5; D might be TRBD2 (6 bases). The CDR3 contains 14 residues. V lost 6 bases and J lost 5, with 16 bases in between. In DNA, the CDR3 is TGTGCCAGCAGACTAACTGGGGGGTCGGAGACCCAGTACTTC. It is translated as CASRLTGGSETQYF.